This TCR beta chain was profiled in a study of T cell responses to AZD1222 COVID-19 vaccine. Overall study findings and caveats: The study identified only six AZD1222 recipients as seropositive at baseline. Donors in the cohort were predominantly white British and more often female, and clonal diversity was possibly underestimated. Sampling captured repertoires only after the peak T cell response. The study reported that nearly half of spike-specific TCRs target unmutated variant regions.

V lost 8 bases, J lost 0 bases, and 2 bases stayed unmatched. The CDR3 has 13 residues. CDR1 is SNHLY and CDR2 is FYNNEI in the germline V gene. On this clone itself: Its antigen is currently unknown.

The repertoire was sequenced with immunoSEQ multiplex PCR; TCRdb's copy has only in-frame clones and lacks some. This sample yields fewer than 150,000 clones, of which over 90% are seen a single time; roughly 0.96% belongs to the top ten. The chain couples TRBV2 to TRBJ1-1; 8 bases line up with TRBD1. This sequence was found in an adult in good health. The sequencing here drew on peripheral blood, taken on day 0 of AZD1222 vaccination. CDR3 sequence (DNA): TGTGCCAGCCAGGGACAGGTGAACACTGAAGCTTTCTTT. Protein: CASQGQVNTEAFF. The variable domain in full, completed from reference TRBV2 and TRBJ1-1, reads EPEVTQTPSHQVTQMGQEVILRCVPISNHLYFYWYRQILGQKVEFLVSFYNNEISEKSEIFDDQFSVERPDGSNFTLKIRSTKLEDSAMYFCASQGQVNTEAFFGQGTRLTVV.